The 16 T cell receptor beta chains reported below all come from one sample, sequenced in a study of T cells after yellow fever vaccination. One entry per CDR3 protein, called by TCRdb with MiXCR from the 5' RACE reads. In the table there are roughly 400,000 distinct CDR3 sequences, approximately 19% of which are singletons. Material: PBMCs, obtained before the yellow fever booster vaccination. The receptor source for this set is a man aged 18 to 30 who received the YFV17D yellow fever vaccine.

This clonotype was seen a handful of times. The CDR3 here is CASSRGVGQETQYF. The CDR3 nucleotides are TGCGCCAGCAGCAGGGGGGTCGGGCAAGAGACCCAGTACTTC. V usage is TRBV5-1 and J usage is TRBJ2-5; D possibly uses TRBD1 or TRBD2 (6 bases each). V dropped 4 bases and J dropped 2 bases, with 12 bases sitting between them. The CDR3 totals 14 residues. CDR1 and CDR2 from the germline V gene are SGHRS and YFSETQ.

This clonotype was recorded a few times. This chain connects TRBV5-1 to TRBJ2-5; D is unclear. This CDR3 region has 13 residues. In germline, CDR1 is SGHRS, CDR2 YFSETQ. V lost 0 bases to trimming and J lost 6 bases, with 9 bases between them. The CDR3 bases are TGCGCCAGCAGCTTGGGAAGCGAGCAGACCCAGTACTTC. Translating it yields CASSLGSEQTQYF.

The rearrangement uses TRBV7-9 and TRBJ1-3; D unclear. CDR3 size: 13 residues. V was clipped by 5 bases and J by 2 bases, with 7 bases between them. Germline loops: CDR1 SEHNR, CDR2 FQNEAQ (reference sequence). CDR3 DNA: TGTGCCAGCAGCGCTATACCTGGAAACACCATATATTTT. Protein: CASSAIPGNTIYF.

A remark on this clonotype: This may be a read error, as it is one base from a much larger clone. CDR3 nucleotides: TGTGCCAGCAGCCAACAGACCGGGGAGCTGTTTTTT. Its protein product is CASSQQTGELFF. This rearrangement joins TRBV14 to TRBJ2-2; D is unclear. CDR1 and CDR2 from the germline V gene are SGHDN and FVKESK. This CDR3 has 12 amino acids. The ends were cut back, 2 bases at V and 5 bases at J, with 3 bases in the middle. Full variable domain (remainder filled in from reference TRBV14 and TRBJ2-2): EAGVTQFPSHSVIEKGQTVTLRCDPISGHDNLYWYRRVMGKEIKFLLHFVKESKQDESGMPNNRFLAERTGGTYSTLKVQPAELEDSGVYFCASSQQTGELFFGEGSRLTVL.

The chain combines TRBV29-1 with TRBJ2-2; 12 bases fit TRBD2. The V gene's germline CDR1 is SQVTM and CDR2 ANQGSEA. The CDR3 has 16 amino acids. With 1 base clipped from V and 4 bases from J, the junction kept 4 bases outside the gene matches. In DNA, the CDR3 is TGCAGCGTTGAAGGGCTAGCGGGGGGGCTCACCGGGGAGCTGTTTTTT. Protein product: CSVEGLAGGLTGELFF.

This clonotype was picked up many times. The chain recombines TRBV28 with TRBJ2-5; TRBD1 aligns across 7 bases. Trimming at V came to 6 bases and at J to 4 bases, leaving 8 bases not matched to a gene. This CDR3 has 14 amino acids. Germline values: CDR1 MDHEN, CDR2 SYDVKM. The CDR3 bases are TGTGCCAGCAGCCGTACAGGGGCCATAGAGACCCAGTACTTC. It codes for CASSRTGAIETQYF.

CDR3 amino acids: CASSGSNEKLFF. DNA for the CDR3: TGTGCCAGCAGTGGGAGTAATGAAAAACTGTTTTTT. The chain joins TRBV28 to TRBJ1-4; D unresolved. The germline gives CDR1 MDHEN, CDR2 SYDVKM. The V end was cut by 5 bases, the J end by 4 bases, with 5 bases between. The length of the CDR3 is 12 residues.

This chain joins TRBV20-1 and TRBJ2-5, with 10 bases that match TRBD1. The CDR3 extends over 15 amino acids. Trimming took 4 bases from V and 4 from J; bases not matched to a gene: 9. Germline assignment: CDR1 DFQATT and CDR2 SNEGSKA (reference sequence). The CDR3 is CSAISPGQGSETQYF. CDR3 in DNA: TGCAGTGCTATCTCTCCGGGACAGGGGTCAGAGACCCAGTACTTC.

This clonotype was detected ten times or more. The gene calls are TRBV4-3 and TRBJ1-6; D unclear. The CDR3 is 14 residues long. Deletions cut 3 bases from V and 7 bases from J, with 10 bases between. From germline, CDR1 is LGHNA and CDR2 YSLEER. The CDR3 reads CASSHGRANSPLHF. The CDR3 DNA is TGCGCCAGCAGCCATGGACGGGCAAATTCACCCCTCCACTTT.

CDR3 nucleotide sequence: TGTGCCAGCACCCTAGGGGGACTAGCGGGGACAGTGAGGCTGTTTTTT. It specifies CASTLGGLAGTVRLFF. V gene TRBV11-2 combines with J gene TRBJ2-2; 13 bases line up with TRBD2. The CDR3 totals 16 residues. V was clipped by 7 bases and J by 13 bases; unmatched bases: 15. Germline V gives CDR1 SGHAT, CDR2 FQNNGV.

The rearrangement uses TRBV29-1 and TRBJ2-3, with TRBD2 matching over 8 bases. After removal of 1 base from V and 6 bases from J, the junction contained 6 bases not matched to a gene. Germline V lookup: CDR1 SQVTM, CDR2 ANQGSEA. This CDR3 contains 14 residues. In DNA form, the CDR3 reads TGCAGCGTTGAAGCGGGGGGGTCCCGGGATACGCAGTATTTT. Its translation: CSVEAGGSRDTQYF.

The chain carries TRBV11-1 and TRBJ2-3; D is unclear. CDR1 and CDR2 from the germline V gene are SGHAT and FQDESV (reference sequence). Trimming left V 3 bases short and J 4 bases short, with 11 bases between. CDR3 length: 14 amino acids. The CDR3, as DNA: TGTGCCAGCAGCTTTCCAGTGAAATCAGATACGCAGTATTTT. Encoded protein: CASSFPVKSDTQYF.

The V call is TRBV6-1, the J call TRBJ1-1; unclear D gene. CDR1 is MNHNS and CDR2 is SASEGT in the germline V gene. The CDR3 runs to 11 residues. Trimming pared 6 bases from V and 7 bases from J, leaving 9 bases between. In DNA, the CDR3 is TGTGCCAGCAGGAGAGGAGGTGAAGCTTTCTTT. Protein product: CASRRGGEAFF.

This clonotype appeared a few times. CDR3 residues: CASSLETLMNTEAFF. The CDR3 DNA reads as TGTGCCAGCAGCTTAGAGACCCTAATGAACACTGAAGCTTTCTTT. This chain uses TRBV7-9 with TRBJ1-1; D not resolved. The CDR3 is 15 residues long. The germline CDR1 and CDR2 sequences are SEHNR and FQNEAQ (reference sequence). V gave up 1 base and J gave up 0 bases, with 9 bases separating them.

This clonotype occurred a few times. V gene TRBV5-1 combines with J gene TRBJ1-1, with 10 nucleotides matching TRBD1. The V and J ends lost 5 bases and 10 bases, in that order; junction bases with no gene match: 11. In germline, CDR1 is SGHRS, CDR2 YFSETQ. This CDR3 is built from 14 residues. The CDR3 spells CASSTSGQGFGAFF. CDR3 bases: TGCGCCAGCAGTACCTCGGGACAGGGGTTCGGAGCTTTCTTT.

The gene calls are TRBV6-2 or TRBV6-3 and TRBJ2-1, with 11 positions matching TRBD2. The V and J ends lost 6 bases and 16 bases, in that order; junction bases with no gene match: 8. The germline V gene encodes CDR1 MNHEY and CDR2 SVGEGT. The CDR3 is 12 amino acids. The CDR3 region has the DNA TGTGCCAGCAGGATGACTAGCGGGAATCCTTTCTTC. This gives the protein CASRMTSGNPFF.